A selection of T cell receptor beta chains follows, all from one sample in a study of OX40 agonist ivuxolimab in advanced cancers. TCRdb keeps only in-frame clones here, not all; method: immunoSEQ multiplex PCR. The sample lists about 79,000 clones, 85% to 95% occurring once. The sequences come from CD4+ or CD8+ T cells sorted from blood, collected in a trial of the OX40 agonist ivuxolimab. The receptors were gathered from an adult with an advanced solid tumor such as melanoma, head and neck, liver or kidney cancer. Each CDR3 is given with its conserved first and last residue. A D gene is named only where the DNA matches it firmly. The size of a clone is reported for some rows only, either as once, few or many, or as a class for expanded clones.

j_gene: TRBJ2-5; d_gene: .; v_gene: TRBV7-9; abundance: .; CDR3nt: TGTGCCAGCAGCGAACCCGGATGGCAAGAGACCCAGTACTTC; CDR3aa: CASSEPGWQETQYF
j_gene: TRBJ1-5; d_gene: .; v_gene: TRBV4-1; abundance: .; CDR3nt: TGCGCCAGCAGCCAAGCGTATAGCAATCAGCCCCAGCATTTT; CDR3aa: CASSQAYSNQPQHF
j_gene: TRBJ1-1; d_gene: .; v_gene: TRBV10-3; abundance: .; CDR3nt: TGTGCCATCAGTGAGATTGGTTTCAACACTGAAGCTTTCTTT; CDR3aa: CAISEIGFNTEAFF
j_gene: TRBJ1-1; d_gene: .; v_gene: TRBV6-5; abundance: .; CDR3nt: TGTGCCAGCAGTTACTCGGGGGGCAACACTGAAGCTTTCTTT; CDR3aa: CASSYSGGNTEAFF
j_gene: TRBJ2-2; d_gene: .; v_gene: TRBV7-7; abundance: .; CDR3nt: TGTGCCGTCTCCTCGGCCCGGGGCGGGGAGCTGTTTTTT; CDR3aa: CAVSSARGGELFF
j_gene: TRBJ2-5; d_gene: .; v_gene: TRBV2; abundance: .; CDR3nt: TGTGCCAGCAAAACCGACCCCGGGTGGGGGGAGACCCAGTACTTC; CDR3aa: CASKTDPGWGETQYF
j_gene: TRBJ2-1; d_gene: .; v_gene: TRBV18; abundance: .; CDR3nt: TGTGCCAGCTCACCGGAGGGAAATGAGCAGTTCTTC; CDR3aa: CASSPEGNEQFF
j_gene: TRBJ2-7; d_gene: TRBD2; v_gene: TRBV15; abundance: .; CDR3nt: TGTGCCACCAGCAGAGTCGGGGGGGTATCCTACGAGCAGTACTTC; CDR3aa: CATSRVGGVSYEQYF
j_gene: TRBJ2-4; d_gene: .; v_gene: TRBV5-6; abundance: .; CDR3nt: TGTGCCAGCAGCTGGGGAACAGGGCAAAACATTCAGTACTTC; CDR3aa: CASSWGTGQNIQYF
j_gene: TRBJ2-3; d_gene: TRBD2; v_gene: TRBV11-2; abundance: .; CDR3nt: TGTGCCAGCAGCTTACTAGCGGGGGACCTTCGGGATACGCAGTATTTT; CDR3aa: CASSLLAGDLRDTQYF
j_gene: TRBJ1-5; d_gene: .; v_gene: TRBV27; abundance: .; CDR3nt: TGTGCCAGCAGCCTTGGACAGTTAAGCAATCAGCCCCAGCATTTT; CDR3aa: CASSLGQLSNQPQHF
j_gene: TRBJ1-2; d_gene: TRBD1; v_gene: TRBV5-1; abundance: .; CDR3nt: TGCGCCAGCAGCTTGGGTGGGACAGATAACTATGGCTACACCTTC; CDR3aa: CASSLGGTDNYGYTF
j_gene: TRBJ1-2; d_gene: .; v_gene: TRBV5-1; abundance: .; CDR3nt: TGCGCCAGCAGTCCCCGGGGGGCGCGGGGCTACACCTTC; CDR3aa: CASSPRGARGYTF
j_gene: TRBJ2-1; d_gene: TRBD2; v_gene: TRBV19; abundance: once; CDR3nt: TGTGCCAGTAGTATCGCGGGGGGGTTCTATGAGCAGTTCTTC; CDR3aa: CASSIAGGFYEQFF
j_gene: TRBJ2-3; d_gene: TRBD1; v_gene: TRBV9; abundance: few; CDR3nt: TGTGCCAGCAGCGTACCGACAGGGAGCACAGATACGCAGTATTTT; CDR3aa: CASSVPTGSTDTQYF
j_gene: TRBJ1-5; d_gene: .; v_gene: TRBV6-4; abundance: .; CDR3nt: TGTGCCAGCAGTCACGTTCGCAATCAGCCCCAGCATTTT; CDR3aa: CASSHVRNQPQHF
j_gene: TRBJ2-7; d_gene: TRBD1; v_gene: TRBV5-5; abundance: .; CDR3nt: TGTGCCAGCAGCATTTCAGGGGGACACGAGCAGTACTTC; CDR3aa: CASSISGGHEQYF
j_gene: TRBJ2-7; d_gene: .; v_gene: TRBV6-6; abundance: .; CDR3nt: TGTGCCAGCAGTTACATTTCCCTCGTGGGCGAGCAGTACTTC; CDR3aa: CASSYISLVGEQYF
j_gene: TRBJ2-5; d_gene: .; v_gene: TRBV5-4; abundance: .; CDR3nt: TGTGCCAGCAGCCTGGCCGGGGAGGAAGAGACCCAGTACTTC; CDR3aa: CASSLAGEEETQYF
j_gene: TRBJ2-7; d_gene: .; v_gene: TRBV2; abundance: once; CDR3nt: TGTGCCAGCGAGGAGGGGGGGCGGTACGAGCAGTACTTC; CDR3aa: CASEEGGRYEQYF
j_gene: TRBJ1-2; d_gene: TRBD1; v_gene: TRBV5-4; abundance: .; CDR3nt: TGTGCCAGCAGTGGGAGGGGGCGGTACTATGGCTACACCTTC; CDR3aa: CASSGRGRYYGYTF
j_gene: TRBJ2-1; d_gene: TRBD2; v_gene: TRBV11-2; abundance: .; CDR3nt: TGTGCCAGCAGCTTAGGGCCTAGCGGGGTATACAATGAGCAGTTCTTC; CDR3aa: CASSLGPSGVYNEQFF
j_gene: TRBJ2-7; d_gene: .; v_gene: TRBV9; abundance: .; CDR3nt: TGTGCCAGCAGCGTAGGCGTACAGCGGTCCTACGAGCAGTACTTC; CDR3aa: CASSVGVQRSYEQYF
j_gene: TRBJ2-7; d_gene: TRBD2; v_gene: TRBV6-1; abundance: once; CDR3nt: TGTGCCAGCAGTATACTAGCGGGGGAGTACGAGCAGTACTTC; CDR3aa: CASSILAGEYEQYF
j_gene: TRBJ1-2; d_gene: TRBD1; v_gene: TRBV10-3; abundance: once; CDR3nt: TGTGCCATCAGCCGACAGGGAGGCTATGGCTACACCTTC; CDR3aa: CAISRQGGYGYTF
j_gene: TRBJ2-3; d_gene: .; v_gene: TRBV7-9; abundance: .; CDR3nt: TGTGCCAGCAGCTTTATCGACAGGGGCGGGGGAAGAGATACGCAGTATTTT; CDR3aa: CASSFIDRGGGRDTQYF
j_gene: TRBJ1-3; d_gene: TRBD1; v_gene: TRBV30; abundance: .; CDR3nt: TGTGCCTGGAGTTTATACGACAGGGGGAACACCATATATTTT; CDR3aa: CAWSLYDRGNTIYF
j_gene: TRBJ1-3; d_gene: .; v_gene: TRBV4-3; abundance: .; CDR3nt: TGCGCCAGCAGCCAAGATCAAGGGGTTTCTGGAAACACCATATATTTT; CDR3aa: CASSQDQGVSGNTIYF
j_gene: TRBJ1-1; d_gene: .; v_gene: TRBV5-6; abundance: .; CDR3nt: TGTGCCAGCAGCTTGGACAGGGAGGACACTGAAGCTTTCTTT; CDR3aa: CASSLDREDTEAFF
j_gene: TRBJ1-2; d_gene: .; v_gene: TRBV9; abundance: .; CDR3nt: TGTGCCAGCAGCGGTGGCGATACAGGTATCTATGGCTACACCTTC; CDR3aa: CASSGGDTGIYGYTF
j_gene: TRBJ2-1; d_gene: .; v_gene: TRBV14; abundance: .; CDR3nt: TGTGCCAGCAGCCAACCAGGGGGGGGGCCGGACAATGAGCAGTTCTTC; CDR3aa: CASSQPGGGPDNEQFF